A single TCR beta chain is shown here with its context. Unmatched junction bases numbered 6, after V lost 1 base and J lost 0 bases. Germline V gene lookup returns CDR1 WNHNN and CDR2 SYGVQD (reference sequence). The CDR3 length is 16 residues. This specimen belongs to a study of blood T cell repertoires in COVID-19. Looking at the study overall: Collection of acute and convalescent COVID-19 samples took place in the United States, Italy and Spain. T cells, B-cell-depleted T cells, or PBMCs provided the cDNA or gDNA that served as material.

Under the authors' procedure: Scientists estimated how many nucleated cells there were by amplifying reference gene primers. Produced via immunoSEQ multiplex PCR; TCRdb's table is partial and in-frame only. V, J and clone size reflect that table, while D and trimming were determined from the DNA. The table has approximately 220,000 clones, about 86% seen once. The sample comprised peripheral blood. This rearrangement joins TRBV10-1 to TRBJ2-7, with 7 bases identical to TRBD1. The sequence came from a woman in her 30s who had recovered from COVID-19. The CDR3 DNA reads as TGCGCCAGCAGTGAGTTGAGGGGGACAGCCTCCTACGAGCAGTACTTC. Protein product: CASSELRGTASYEQYF.